This TCR beta chain was sequenced during a study of OX40 agonist ivuxolimab in advanced cancers. For the study at large: It was ivuxolimab, an agonistic anti-OX40 (CD134) antibody, that patients were treated with. Patients were under 90% male with ages about 23 to 90, mean roughly 55. The study's findings and limits: Clonal expansion was seen in CD4+ and CD8+ blood T cells by week 6 at 0.1 to 3.0 mg/kg.

CDR3 length: 16 residues. The ends lost 1 base at V and 3 bases at J; junction bases unmatched: 4. Germline V lookup: CDR1 MNHEY, CDR2 SMNVEV (reference sequence). As to this clone: What it recognizes is unknown.

Clones were sequenced by immunoSEQ multiplex PCR, and TCRdb holds only the in-frame ones, with some missing. The data hold 60,000 to 65,000 clones, with about 81% observed a single time. The sequencing used CD4+ or CD8+ T cells sorted from blood, collected in a trial of the OX40 agonist ivuxolimab. The chain couples TRBV27 to TRBJ1-4, with TRBD1 matching 8 bases. The receptor comes from an adult with an advanced solid tumor such as melanoma, head and neck, liver or kidney cancer. The CDR3 sequence is CASSLWGTGANEKLFF. DNA of the CDR3: TGTGCCAGCAGTTTATGGGGGACAGGCGCTAATGAAAAACTGTTTTTT.